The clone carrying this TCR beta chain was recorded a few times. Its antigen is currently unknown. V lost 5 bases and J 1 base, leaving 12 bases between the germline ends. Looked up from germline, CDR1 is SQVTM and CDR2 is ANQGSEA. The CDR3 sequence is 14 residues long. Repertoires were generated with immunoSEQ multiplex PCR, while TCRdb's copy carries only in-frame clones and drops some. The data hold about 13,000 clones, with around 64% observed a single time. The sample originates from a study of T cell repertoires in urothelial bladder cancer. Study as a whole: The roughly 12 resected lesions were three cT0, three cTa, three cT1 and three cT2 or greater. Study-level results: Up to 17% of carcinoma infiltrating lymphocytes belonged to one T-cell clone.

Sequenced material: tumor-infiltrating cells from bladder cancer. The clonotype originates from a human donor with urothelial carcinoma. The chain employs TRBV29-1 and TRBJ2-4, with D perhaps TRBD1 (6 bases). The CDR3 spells CSVRDTGAKNIQYF. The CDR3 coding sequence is TGCAGCGTTAGAGACACAGGGGCCAAAAACATTCAGTACTTC.